This T cell receptor beta chain was sequenced for a study of identical twins. A word on this clonotype: Its cognate antigen is unknown.

Study results and caveats: Alpha sequences out of frame and shared by twins had excess low generation probability. Among monozygotic twins, out-of-frame TCR alpha sharing exceeded what models predicted.

The CDR3 covers 14 residues. Germline V gives CDR1 GTSNPN, CDR2 SVGIG (reference sequence). Trimming took 5 bases from V and 0 from J, leaving 14 bases between them. The cDNA had a unique molecular identifier and a template-switch universal primer site. TCRdb re-called the 5' RACE reads through MiXCR, storing one row per CDR3 protein. The sample has fewer than 650,000 distinct CDR3 sequences, more than 9% seen once; the top ten hold around 3.2%. These sequences were also reported in another study, on yellow fever vaccine responses in identical twins.

The receptor was derived from a woman between 18 and 29 years old in good health. This chain links TRBV30 with TRBJ2-7; D is unclear. The sample consisted of PBMCs. This chain's CDR3 is CAWYDKRDSYEQYF. The CDR3 coding sequence is TGTGCCTGGTACGACAAAAGGGACTCCTACGAGCAGTACTTC.